One sample yielded the 31 T cell receptor beta chains listed below, sequenced in a study of blood T cell repertoires in COVID-19. Sequencing was performed with immunoSEQ multiplex PCR; in TCRdb, only in-frame clones are kept and a portion is missing. The table has a few hundred thousand clones, roughly 90% seen once; the top ten hold around 1.9%. Sequenced input: PBMCs or T cells enriched from blood (not recorded which). All receptors derive from a middle-aged woman who had recovered from COVID-19.

V is TRBV7-2 and J is TRBJ2-1; TRBD1 aligns across 9 bases. This CDR3 has 15 amino acids. Looked up from germline, CDR1 is SGHTA and CDR2 is FQGNSA. J lost 4 bases, V lost 3 bases, and 4 bases had no gene match. CDR3: CASSLAGQGYNEQFF. The CDR3 region has the DNA TGTGCCAGCAGCTTGGCGGGACAGGGATACAATGAGCAGTTCTTC.

The rearrangement joins TRBV2 to TRBJ2-1; 11 nucleotides line up with TRBD2. V gave up 7 bases and J gave up 5 bases; unmatched junction bases: 4. The CDR3 is 14 amino acids. The V gene's germline CDR1 is SNHLY and CDR2 FYNNEI. CDR3 sequence reads: CASNPGLADNEQFF. In DNA form, the CDR3 reads TGTGCCAGCAACCCGGGACTAGCGGACAATGAGCAGTTCTTC.

The rearrangement links TRBV2 to TRBJ1-5; D gene uncertain. V gave up 0 bases and J gave up 4 bases, with 7 bases separating them. The CDR3 totals 14 residues. Germline assignment: CDR1 SNHLY and CDR2 FYNNEI. CDR3 sequence reads: CASSEALRNQPQHF. CDR3 DNA sequence: TGTGCCAGCAGTGAAGCGTTGCGGAATCAGCCCCAGCATTTT.

This rearrangement joins TRBV4-3 to TRBJ2-1; 10 bases are shared with TRBD2. V shed 4 bases and J 0 bases; nucleotides not matched to a gene: 15. The CDR3 runs 20 residues. Germline CDR1 is LGHNA and CDR2 is YSLEER. CDR3 sequence (DNA): TGCGCCAGCAGCCCCCGCTCAGGACTAGCGGATGCTAGCTCCTACAATGAGCAGTTCTTC. As protein: CASSPRSGLADASSYNEQFF.

The V call is TRBV6-5, the J call TRBJ1-4; D perhaps matches TRBD1 (6 bases). Per the germline V gene, CDR1 is MNHEY and CDR2 is SVGAGI. There are 16 residues in the CDR3. Trimming pared 0 bases from V and 3 bases from J, leaving 11 bases between. The chain's CDR3 is CASSYSGAGANEKLFF. The CDR3 bases are TGTGCCAGCAGTTACTCGGGGGCTGGGGCTAATGAAAAACTGTTTTTT.

The chain combines TRBV10-3 with TRBJ2-1, with D possibly being TRBD1 (6 bases). This CDR3 is 12 amino acids long. Per germline, CDR1 ENHRY and CDR2 SYGVKD. The V end lost 9 bases, the J end lost 5 bases, and 11 bases lay between the germline ends. The CDR3 DNA reads TGTGCCATTACCGGGACAAACAATGAGCAGTTCTTC. It specifies CAITGTNNEQFF.

This chain joins TRBV5-6 and TRBJ1-1; no clear D gene. The V gene lost 2 bases and the J gene lost 8 bases, with 19 bases spanning the gap. Germline lookup yields CDR1 SGHDT and CDR2 YYEEEE. The CDR3 contains 15 residues. For the CDR3, the DNA is TGTGCCAGCAGCTTTAGGAGCAGACCGTATGGGGAAGCTTTCTTT. Its protein is CASSFRSRPYGEAFF.

This chain connects TRBV30 to TRBJ1-5, with D unclear. CDR1 and CDR2 (germline): GTSNPN, SVGIG (reference sequence). The V and J ends lost 2 bases and 4 bases respectively, with 9 bases between them. The CDR3 covers 13 residues. The CDR3 DNA sequence: TGTGCCTGGAGTAGAGGCACAAATCAGCCCCAGCATTTT. It specifies CAWSRGTNQPQHF.

The gene calls are TRBV14 and TRBJ2-1; a possible D gene is TRBD2 (5 bases). Germline V lookup: CDR1 SGHDN, CDR2 FVKESK. Trimming left V 2 bases short and J 15 bases short, with 14 bases between. The CDR3 has 12 amino acids. The CDR3 sequence is CASSQIGVYRFF. CDR3 bases: TGTGCCAGCAGCCAAATCGGGGTGTATCGGTTCTTC.

The genes are TRBV5-4 and TRBJ1-1, with D possibly being TRBD1 (6 bases). The ends were cut back, 10 bases at V and 1 base at J, with 14 bases in the middle. Looked up from germline, CDR1 is SGHNT and CDR2 is YYREEE (reference sequence). CDR3 length equals 13 residues. CDR3 sequence reads: CAYFQGTNTEAFF. The CDR3 region has the DNA TGTGCCTACTTCCAGGGGACGAACACTGAAGCTTTCTTT. Full variable domain (remainder filled in from reference TRBV5-4 and TRBJ1-1): ETGVTQSPTHLIKTRGQQVTLRCSSQSGHNTVSWYQQALGQGPQFIFQYYREEENGRGNFPPRFSGLQFPNYSSELNVNALELDDSALYLCAYFQGTNTEAFFGQGTRLTVV.

The V and J genes are TRBV7-9 and TRBJ2-7; D remains ambiguous. CDR3 size: 13 residues. Trimming stripped 1 base from V and 6 bases from J, with 10 bases between. Looked up from germline, CDR1 is SEHNR and CDR2 is FQNEAQ (reference sequence). The CDR3 DNA reads as TGTGCCAGCAGCTTAGGTTTTCCGGGCGAGCAGTACTTC. Translating gives CASSLGFPGEQYF.

The chain combines TRBV18 with TRBJ1-2; 7 bases are a match to TRBD1. The trim removed 5 bases at V and 8 bases at J, leaving 14 bases unmatched. Germline values: CDR1 KGHSH, CDR2 LQKENI. This CDR3 contains 15 residues. CDR3 region: CASSFERQGLEGYTF. The CDR3, as DNA: TGTGCCAGCTCATTTGAAAGACAGGGTTTAGAAGGCTACACCTTC.

This chain joins TRBV9 and TRBJ2-3; D may be TRBD2 (5 bases). V was clipped by 2 bases and J by 2 bases, with 9 bases between them. Germline V CDR1 and CDR2: SGDLS, YYNGEE. The CDR3 is 14 amino acids. The CDR3 region is CASSVGADTDTQYF. The CDR3 bases are TGTGCCAGCAGCGTTGGAGCGGACACAGATACGCAGTATTTT.

J is TRBJ2-4 and V is TRBV19, with a tentative D call TRBD2 (7 bases). Trimming removed 7 bases from V and 1 base from J, with 17 bases in between. Germline CDR1 and CDR2: LNHDA and SQIVND (reference sequence). This CDR3 is 16 amino acids long. The chain's CDR3 is CASTPLGGAAKNIQYF. The CDR3 DNA reads TGTGCCAGTACCCCACTGGGGGGGGCGGCCAAAAACATTCAGTACTTC.

The chain carries TRBV7-9 and TRBJ2-7, with TRBD2 matching over 14 bases. V gave up 5 bases and J gave up 0 bases; unmatched junction bases: 6. CDR1 SEHNR and CDR2 FQNEAQ come from the germline V gene (reference sequence). CDR3 length: 17 residues. CDR3 coding DNA: TGTGCCAGCAGCACGGGACTAGCGGGAGAGAGCTCCTACGAGCAGTACTTC. Its protein is CASSTGLAGESSYEQYF.

The chain carries TRBV5-1 and TRBJ1-1; possible D gene TRBD1, 6 bases. The CDR3 spans 14 residues. Germline CDR1 reads SGHRS; CDR2 reads YFSETQ. The ends were cut back, 0 bases at V and 9 bases at J, with 15 bases in the middle. The CDR3 spells CASSLGGGAGQAFF. DNA for the CDR3: TGCGCCAGCAGCTTGGGAGGGGGAGCTGGTCAAGCTTTCTTT.

This chain links TRBV14 with TRBJ1-5; weak D call: TRBD1 (5 bases). This CDR3 spans 18 amino acids. The V end was cut by 1 base, the J end by 0 bases, with 16 bases between. The germline CDR1 and CDR2 sequences are SGHDN and FVKESK. The DNA of the CDR3 is TGTGCCAGCAGCCAAGGTAGGGGATTCATTAGTAGCAATCAGCCCCAGCATTTT. Amino acids: CASSQGRGFISSNQPQHF.

The rearrangement uses TRBV30 and TRBJ2-3, with 10 bases aligning to TRBD1. The germline CDR1 and CDR2 sequences are GTSNPN and SVGIG (reference sequence). Unmatched junction bases numbered 10, after V lost 4 bases and J lost 3 bases. CDR3 length: 16 amino acids. CDR3 in amino acids: CAWMKLRDRGTDTQYF. The CDR3 nucleotides read TGTGCCTGGATGAAACTCCGGGACAGGGGAACAGATACGCAGTATTTT.

The CDR3 DNA sequence: TGTGCCATCAGTGAGGGGAGGACAGGGACCAAAGAGACCCAGTACTTC. Translating it yields CAISEGRTGTKETQYF. V gene TRBV10-3 combines with J gene TRBJ2-5; 8 nucleotides line up with TRBD1. V was clipped by 2 bases and J by 3 bases; unmatched bases: 8. Looked up from germline, CDR1 is ENHRY and CDR2 is SYGVKD. The CDR3 loop spans 16 amino acids.

This chain connects TRBV5-1 to TRBJ1-1, with D maybe TRBD1 (5 bases). Trimming removed 3 bases from V and 4 bases from J, with 13 bases in between. CDR3 length equals 14 residues. From germline, CDR1 is SGHRS and CDR2 YFSETQ. CDR3 loop: CASSSRDGSTEAFF. The CDR3 region has the DNA TGCGCCAGCAGCTCGCGGGACGGTTCCACTGAAGCTTTCTTT.

The rearrangement joins TRBV3-1 (or the pseudogene TRBV3-2) to TRBJ2-3; the match to TRBD2 covers 11 bases. Germline CDR1 reads LGHDT; CDR2 reads YNNKEL (reference sequence). The ends lost 4 bases at V and 4 bases at J; junction bases unmatched: 7. The CDR3 loop spans 16 amino acids. The CDR3 region has the DNA TGTGCCAGCAGCCGGGATAGCGGGAGGGTCTCAGATACGCAGTATTTT. Its translation: CASSRDSGRVSDTQYF.

In this sample, this clone turned up once. The chain employs TRBV7-2 and TRBJ2-7, with TRBD1 as a possible D gene (7 bases). Germline V CDR1 and CDR2: SGHTA, FQGNSA. V was trimmed by 4 bases and J by 3 bases, leaving 16 bases between them. The CDR3 covers 15 residues. CDR3 nucleotides: TGTGCCAGCAGCTGGGACAGCGGGCTCCTCTACGAGCAGTACTTC. Its protein product is CASSWDSGLLYEQYF.

This chain uses TRBV27 with TRBJ2-3; TRBD1 is a possible D gene (6 bases). V lost 6 bases and J 2 bases, leaving 12 bases between the germline ends. The CDR3 spans 14 residues. Germline values: CDR1 MNHEY, CDR2 SMNVEV (reference sequence). CDR3 region: CASSGHRDTDTQYF. The CDR3 bases are TGTGCCAGCAGCGGGCACAGGGACACAGATACGCAGTATTTT.

This clone showed up just once. No DNA is shown, since the ends of the CDR3 on it are uncertain; the CDR3 is the one TCRdb lists. This chain joins TRBV21-1 and TRBJ1-2; the table's D call of TRBD1 was not tested on the DNA. TRBV21-1 is reported as a pseudogene. From its first to its last residue, the CDR3 has 20 amino acids. CDR3 sequence reads: CASSKEVGTGTGDANYGYTF.

The chain is built from TRBV5-1 and TRBJ1-6; TRBD1 matches at 8 bases. Unmatched junction bases numbered 11, after V lost 2 bases and J lost 13 bases. This CDR3 is built from 15 residues. Germline loops: CDR1 SGHRS, CDR2 YFSETQ. CDR3 DNA sequence: TGCGCCAGCAGCTTCGGGACAGGACGGATCGGCCCCCTCCACTTT. This translates into CASSFGTGRIGPLHF.

This clone has only a few counts. The chain carries TRBV9 and TRBJ1-1; weak D call: TRBD1 (5 bases). The CDR3 consists of 16 residues. The germline V and J ends were trimmed by 0 bases and 0 bases, with 12 bases remaining between them. CDR1 and CDR2 (germline): SGDLS, YYNGEE. In DNA, the CDR3 is TGTGCCAGCAGCGTAGCTACGGGGGTCATGAACACTGAAGCTTTCTTT. Translation: CASSVATGVMNTEAFF.

The genes are TRBV25-1 and TRBJ2-1; D may be TRBD2 (6 bases). The CDR3 sequence is 17 residues long. Trimming pared 3 bases from V and 4 bases from J, leaving 19 bases between. The germline V gene encodes CDR1 MGHDK and CDR2 SYGVNS. CDR3 DNA sequence: TGTGCCAGCAGTGACCAACAATACGGGACTCTTTACAATGAGCAGTTCTTC. Protein: CASSDQQYGTLYNEQFF. The variable domain in full, with the rest retrieved from reference TRBV25-1 and TRBJ2-1, is EADIYQTPRYLVIGTGKKITLECSQTMGHDKMYWYQQDPGMELHLIHYSYGVNSTEKGDLSSESTVSRIRTEHFPLTLESARPSHTSQYLCASSDQQYGTLYNEQFFGPGTRLTVL.

V is TRBV7-2 and J is TRBJ1-1; weak D call: TRBD1 (6 bases). V lost 5 bases and J lost 4, with 20 bases in between. CDR1 and CDR2 from the germline V gene are SGHTA and FQGNSA. This CDR3 comprises 16 residues. The CDR3 DNA follows: TGTGCCAGCAGCCTGATATGGGGAGGGGGGGTCACTGAAGCTTTCTTT. Its protein is CASSLIWGGGVTEAFF.

The chain carries TRBV19 and TRBJ1-1; 7 bases are a match to TRBD1. This CDR3 comprises 14 residues. The germline gives CDR1 LNHDA, CDR2 SQIVND (reference sequence). V lost 2 bases to trimming and J lost 1 base; unmatched junction nucleotides: 1. The CDR3 nucleotides are TGTGCCAGTAGTATATGGACAGGGAACACTGAAGCTTTCTTT. Protein product: CASSIWTGNTEAFF.

This chain links TRBV2 with TRBJ2-3; tentative D call: TRBD2 (6 bases). This CDR3 contains 16 residues. The V gene lost 6 bases and the J gene lost 0 bases, with 16 bases spanning the gap. The germline V gene has CDR1 SNHLY and CDR2 FYNNEI. CDR3 DNA: TGTGCCAGCAGGAGAGATGGAGGGGCTAGCACAGATACGCAGTATTTT. This codes for CASRRDGGASTDTQYF.

V usage is TRBV28 and J usage is TRBJ1-5, with D possibly matching TRBD1 (6 bases). The CDR3 has 15 amino acids. CDR1 is MDHEN and CDR2 is SYDVKM in the germline V gene. Trimming shortened V by 5 bases and J by 2 bases, and 13 bases separated the two germline ends. In DNA form, the CDR3 reads TGTGCCAGCAGTATAGGGGGTCTGGGCAATCAGCCCCAGCATTTT. As protein: CASSIGGLGNQPQHF.